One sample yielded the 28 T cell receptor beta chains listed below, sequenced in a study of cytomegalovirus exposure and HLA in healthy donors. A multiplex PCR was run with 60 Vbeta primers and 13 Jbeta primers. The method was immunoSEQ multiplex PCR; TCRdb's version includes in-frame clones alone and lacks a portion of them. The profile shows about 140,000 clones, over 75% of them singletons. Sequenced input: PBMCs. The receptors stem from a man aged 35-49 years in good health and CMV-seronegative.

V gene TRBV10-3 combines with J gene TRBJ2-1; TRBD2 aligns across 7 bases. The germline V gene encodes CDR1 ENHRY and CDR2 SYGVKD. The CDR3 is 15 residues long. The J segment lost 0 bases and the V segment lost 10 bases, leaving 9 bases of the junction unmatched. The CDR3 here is CATFPSGSSYNEQFF. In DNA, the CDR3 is TGTGCCACCTTCCCTAGCGGAAGCTCCTACAATGAGCAGTTCTTC.

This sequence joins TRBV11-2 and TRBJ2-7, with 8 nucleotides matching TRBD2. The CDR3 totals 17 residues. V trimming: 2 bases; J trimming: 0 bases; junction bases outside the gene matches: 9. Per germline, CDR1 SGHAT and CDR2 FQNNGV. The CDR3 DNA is TGTGCCAGCAGCTTAATTTCAGCGGGAGATTACTCCTACGAGCAGTACTTC. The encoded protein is CASSLISAGDYSYEQYF.

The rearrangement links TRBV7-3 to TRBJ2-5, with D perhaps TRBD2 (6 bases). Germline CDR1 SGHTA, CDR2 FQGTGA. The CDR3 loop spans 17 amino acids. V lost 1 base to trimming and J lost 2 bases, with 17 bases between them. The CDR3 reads CASSLKGRGTLQETQYF. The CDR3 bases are TGTGCCAGCAGCTTAAAAGGTCGCGGGACTTTACAAGAGACCCAGTACTTC.

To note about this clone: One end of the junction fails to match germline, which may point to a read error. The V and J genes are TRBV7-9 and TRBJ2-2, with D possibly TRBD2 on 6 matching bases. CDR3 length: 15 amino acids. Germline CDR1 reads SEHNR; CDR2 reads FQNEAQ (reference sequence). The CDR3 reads CSSSLSVAELGELFF. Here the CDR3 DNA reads TGTTCCAGCAGCTTATCGGTAGCGGAGCTCGGGGAGCTGTTTTTT. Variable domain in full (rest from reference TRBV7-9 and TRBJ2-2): DTGVSQNPRHKITKRGQNVTFRCDPISEHNRLYWYRQTLGQGPEFLTYFQNEAQLEKSRLLSDRFSAERPKGSFSTLEIQRTEQGDSAMYLCSSSLSVAELGELFFGEGSRLTVL.

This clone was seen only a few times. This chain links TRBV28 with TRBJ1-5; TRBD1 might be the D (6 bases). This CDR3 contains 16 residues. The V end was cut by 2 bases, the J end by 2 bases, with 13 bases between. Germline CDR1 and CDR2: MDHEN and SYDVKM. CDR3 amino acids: CASSLGGRGGNQPQHF. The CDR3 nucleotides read TGTGCCAGCAGTTTAGGGGGCAGGGGAGGCAATCAGCCCCAGCATTTT.

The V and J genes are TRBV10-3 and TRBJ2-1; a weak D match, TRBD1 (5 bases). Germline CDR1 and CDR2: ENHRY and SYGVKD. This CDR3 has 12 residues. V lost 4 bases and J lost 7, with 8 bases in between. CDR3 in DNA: TGTGCCATCAGTGGGACACTGAATGAGCAGTTCTTC. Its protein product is CAISGTLNEQFF.

Written as DNA, the CDR3 is TGTGCCTGGATATGGAGGCGGGGCAGGGGGCTTAACACCGGGGAGCTGTTTTTT. Residues: CAWIWRRGRGLNTGELFF. V usage is TRBV30 and J usage is TRBJ2-2, with 8 positions matching TRBD1. This CDR3 is 18 amino acids long. Germline trimming cut 4 bases from V and 2 bases from J; bases unmatched to any gene: 15. Germline assignment: CDR1 GTSNPN and CDR2 SVGIG (reference sequence).

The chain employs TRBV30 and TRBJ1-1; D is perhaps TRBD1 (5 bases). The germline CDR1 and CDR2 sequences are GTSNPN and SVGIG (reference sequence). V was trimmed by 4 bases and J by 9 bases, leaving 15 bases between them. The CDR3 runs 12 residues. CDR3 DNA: TGTGCCTGGACGATAGGGGCGGCCCAAGCTTTCTTT. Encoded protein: CAWTIGAAQAFF.

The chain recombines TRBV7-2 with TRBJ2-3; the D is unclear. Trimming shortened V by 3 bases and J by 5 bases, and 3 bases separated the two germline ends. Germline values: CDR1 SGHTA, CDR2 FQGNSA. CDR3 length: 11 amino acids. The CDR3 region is CASSFRDTQYF. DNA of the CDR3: TGTGCCAGCAGCTTCAGAGATACGCAGTATTTT.

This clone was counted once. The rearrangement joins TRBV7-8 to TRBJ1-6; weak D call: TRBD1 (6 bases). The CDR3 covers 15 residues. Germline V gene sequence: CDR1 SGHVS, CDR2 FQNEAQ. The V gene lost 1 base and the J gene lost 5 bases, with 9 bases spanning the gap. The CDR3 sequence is CASSLGTEDNSPLHF. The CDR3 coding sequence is TGTGCCAGCAGCTTAGGGACAGAAGATAATTCACCCCTCCACTTT.

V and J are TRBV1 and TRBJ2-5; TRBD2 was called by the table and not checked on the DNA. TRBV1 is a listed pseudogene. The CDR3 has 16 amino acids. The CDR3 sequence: CTSSDGGAVCQETQYF. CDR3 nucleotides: TGCACCAGCAGCGACGGGGGAGCAGTTTGCCAAGAGACCCAGTACTTC.

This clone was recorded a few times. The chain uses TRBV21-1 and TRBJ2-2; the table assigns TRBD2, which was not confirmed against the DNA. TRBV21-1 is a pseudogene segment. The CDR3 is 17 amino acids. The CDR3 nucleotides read TGTGCCAGCAGCAAACAGCGGGGGGGCCAGAATTTCGGGGAGCTGTTTTTT. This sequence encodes CASSKQRGGQNFGELFF.

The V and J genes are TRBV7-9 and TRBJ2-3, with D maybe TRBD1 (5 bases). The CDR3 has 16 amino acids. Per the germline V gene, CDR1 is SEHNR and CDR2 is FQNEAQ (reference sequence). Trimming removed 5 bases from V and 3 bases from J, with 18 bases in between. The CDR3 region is CASSPLQGRRTDTQYF. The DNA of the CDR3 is TGTGCCAGCAGCCCTCTCCAGGGTAGGCGGACAGATACGCAGTATTTT.

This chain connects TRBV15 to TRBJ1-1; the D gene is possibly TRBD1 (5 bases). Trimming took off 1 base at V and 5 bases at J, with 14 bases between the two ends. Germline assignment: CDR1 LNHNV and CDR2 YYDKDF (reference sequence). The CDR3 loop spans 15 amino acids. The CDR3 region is CATSRVSRQLTEAFF. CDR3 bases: TGTGCCACCAGCAGAGTATCGAGACAGTTAACTGAAGCTTTCTTT.

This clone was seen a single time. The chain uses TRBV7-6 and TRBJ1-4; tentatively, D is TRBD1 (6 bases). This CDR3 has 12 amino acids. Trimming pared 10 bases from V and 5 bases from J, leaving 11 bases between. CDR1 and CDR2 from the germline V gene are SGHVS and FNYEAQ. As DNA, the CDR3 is TGTGCCACGGACAGAGAAAATGAAAAACTGTTTTTT. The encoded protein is CATDRENEKLFF. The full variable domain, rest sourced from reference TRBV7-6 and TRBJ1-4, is GAGVSQSPRYKVTKRGQDVALRCDPISGHVSLYWYRQALGQGPEFLTYFNYEAQQDKSGLPNDRFSAERPEGSISTLTIQRTEQRDSAMYRCATDRENEKLFFGSGTQLSVL.

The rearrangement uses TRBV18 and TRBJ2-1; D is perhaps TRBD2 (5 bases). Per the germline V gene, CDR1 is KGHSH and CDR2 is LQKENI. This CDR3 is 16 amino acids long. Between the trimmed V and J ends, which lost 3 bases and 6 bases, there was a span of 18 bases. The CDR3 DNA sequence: TGTGCCAGCTCACCCAACCACCCGCTAGCTAGCAATGAGCAGTTCTTC. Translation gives CASSPNHPLASNEQFF.

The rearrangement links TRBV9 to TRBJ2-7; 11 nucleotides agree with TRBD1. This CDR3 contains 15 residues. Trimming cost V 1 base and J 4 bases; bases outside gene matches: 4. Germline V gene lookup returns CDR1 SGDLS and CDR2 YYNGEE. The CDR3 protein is CASSVKGTGGYEQYF. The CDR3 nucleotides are TGTGCCAGCAGCGTAAAGGGGACAGGGGGTTACGAGCAGTACTTC.

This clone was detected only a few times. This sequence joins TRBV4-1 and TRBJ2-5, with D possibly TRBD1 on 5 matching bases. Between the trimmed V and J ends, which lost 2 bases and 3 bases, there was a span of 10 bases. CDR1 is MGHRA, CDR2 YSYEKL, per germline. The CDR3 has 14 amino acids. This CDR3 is CASSQPTEKETQYF. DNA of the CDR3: TGCGCCAGCAGCCAACCGACAGAAAAAGAGACCCAGTACTTC.

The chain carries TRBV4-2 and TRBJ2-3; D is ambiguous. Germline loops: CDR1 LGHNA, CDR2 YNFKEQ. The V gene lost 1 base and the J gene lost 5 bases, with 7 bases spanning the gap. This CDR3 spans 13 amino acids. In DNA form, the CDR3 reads TGTGCCAGCAGCCAAGGAGAGCGAGATACGCAGTATTTT. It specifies CASSQGERDTQYF.

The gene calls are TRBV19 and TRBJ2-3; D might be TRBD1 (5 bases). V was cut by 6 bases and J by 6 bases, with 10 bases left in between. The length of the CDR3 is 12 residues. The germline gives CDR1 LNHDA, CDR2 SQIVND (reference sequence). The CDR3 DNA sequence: TGTGCCAGTAGCAGGGATGAGGATACGCAGTATTTT. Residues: CASSRDEDTQYF. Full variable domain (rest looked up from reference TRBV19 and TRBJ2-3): DGGITQSPKYLFRKEGQNVTLSCEQNLNHDAMYWYRQDPGQGLRLIYYSQIVNDFQKGDIAEGYSVSREKKESFPLTVTSAQKNPTAFYLCASSRDEDTQYFGPGTRLTVL.

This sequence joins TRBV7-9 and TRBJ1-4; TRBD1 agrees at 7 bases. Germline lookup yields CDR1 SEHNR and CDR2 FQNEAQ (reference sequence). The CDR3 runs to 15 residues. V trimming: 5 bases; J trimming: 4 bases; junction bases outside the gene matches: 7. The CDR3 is CASSQIQGVNEKLFF. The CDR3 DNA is TGTGCCAGCAGCCAAATTCAGGGGGTTAATGAAAAACTGTTTTTT.

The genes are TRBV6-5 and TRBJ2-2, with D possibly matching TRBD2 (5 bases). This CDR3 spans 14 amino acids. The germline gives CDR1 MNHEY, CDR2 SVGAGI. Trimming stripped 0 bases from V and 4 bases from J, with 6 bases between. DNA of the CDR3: TGTGCCAGCAGTTACTCTCGGGGCACCGGGGAGCTGTTTTTT. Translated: CASSYSRGTGELFF.

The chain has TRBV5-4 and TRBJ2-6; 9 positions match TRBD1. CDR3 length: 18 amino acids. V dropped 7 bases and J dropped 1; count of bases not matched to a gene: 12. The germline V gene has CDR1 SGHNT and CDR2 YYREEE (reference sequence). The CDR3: CASFQDRGAVSGANVLTF. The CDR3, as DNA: TGTGCCAGCTTCCAGGACAGGGGCGCCGTATCTGGGGCCAACGTCCTGACTTTC.

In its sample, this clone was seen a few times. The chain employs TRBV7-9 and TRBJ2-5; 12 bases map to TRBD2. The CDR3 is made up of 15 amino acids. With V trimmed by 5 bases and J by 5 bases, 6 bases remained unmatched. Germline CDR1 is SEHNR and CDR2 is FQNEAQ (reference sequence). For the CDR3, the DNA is TGTGCCAGCAGCACGACTAGCGGGGGAGCTGAGACCCAGTACTTC. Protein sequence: CASSTTSGGAETQYF. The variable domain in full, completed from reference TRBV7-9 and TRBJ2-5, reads DTGVSQNPRHKITKRGQNVTFRCDPISEHNRLYWYRQTLGQGPEFLTYFQNEAQLEKSRLLSDRFSAERPKGSFSTLEIQRTEQGDSAMYLCASSTTSGGAETQYFGPGTRLLVL.

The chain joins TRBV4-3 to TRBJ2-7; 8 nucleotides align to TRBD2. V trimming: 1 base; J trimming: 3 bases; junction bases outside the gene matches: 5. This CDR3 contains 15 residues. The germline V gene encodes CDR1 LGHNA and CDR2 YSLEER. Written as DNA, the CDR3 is TGCGCCAGCAGCCAAGGCGGGGGGTACCTCTACGAGCAGTACTTC. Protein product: CASSQGGGYLYEQYF.

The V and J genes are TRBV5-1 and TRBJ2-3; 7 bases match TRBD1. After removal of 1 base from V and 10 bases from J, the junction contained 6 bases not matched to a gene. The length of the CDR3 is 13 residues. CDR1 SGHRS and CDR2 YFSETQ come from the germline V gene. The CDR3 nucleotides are TGCGCCAGCAGCTTGTACAGGGGTGGGCCGCAGTATTTT. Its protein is CASSLYRGGPQYF.

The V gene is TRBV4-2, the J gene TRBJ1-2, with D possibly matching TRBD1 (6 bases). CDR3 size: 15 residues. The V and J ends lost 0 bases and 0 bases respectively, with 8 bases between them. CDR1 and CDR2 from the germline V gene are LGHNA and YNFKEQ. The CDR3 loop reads CASSQDGTSNYGYTF. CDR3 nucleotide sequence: TGTGCCAGCAGCCAAGACGGGACATCTAACTATGGCTACACCTTC.

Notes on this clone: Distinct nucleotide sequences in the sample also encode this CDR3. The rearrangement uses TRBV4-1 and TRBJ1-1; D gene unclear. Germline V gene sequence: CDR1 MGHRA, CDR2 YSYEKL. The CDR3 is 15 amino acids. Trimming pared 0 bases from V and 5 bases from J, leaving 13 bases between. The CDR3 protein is CASSQDRIGGTEAFF. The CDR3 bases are TGCGCCAGCAGCCAAGATCGGATTGGAGGGACTGAAGCTTTCTTT.